These 6 T cell receptor beta chains originate from one sample sequenced in a study of CD8 T cells in Susac syndrome. Random hexamers primed reverse transcription of about 0.5 to 1 ug RNA. TCRdb re-called the immunoSEQ multiplex PCR reads through MiXCR, storing one row per CDR3 protein. This sample has around 200,000 distinct CDR3 sequences; more than 85% occur once, and the top ten carry approximately 0.082%. Sequenced: CD4+ T cells from PBMCs. The receptors stem from a human donor with multiple sclerosis.

This chain links TRBV30 with TRBJ1-5; maybe TRBD1 (5 bases). V shed 0 bases and J shed 0 bases, with 9 bases lying between them. The CDR3 consists of 15 residues. Germline V gene sequence: CDR1 GTSNPN, CDR2 SVGIG (reference sequence). CDR3 in DNA: TGTGCCTGGAGTGTATGGGGGAATAGCAATCAGCCCCAGCATTTT. This encodes CAWSVWGNSNQPQHF.

The chain combines TRBV20-1 with TRBJ2-5; no firm D call. The germline gives CDR1 DFQATT, CDR2 SNEGSKA (reference sequence). This CDR3 spans 14 amino acids. V lost 6 bases to trimming and J lost 1 base, with 15 bases between them. The CDR3 loop reads CSAHPAGPQETQYF. The CDR3 DNA is TGCAGTGCCCATCCCGCTGGGCCCCAAGAGACCCAGTACTTC.

This clonotype occurred once. This chain connects TRBV7-2 to TRBJ1-2; the match to TRBD1 covers 8 bases. Germline V gene sequence: CDR1 SGHTA, CDR2 FQGNSA. V was pared by 2 bases and J by 3 bases, with 5 bases of the junction left unmatched. The CDR3 extends over 15 amino acids. CDR3 residues: CASSLTGQGDYGYTF. CDR3 nucleotide sequence: TGTGCCAGCAGCTTAACTGGACAGGGTGACTATGGCTACACCTTC.

The DNA for the CDR3 is TGTGCCAGCAGCCGACATAGCGGGGGGGTCTACAATGAGCAGTTCTTC. Residues: CASSRHSGGVYNEQFF. This chain joins TRBV11-1 and TRBJ2-1; TRBD2 agrees at 11 bases. Germline loops: CDR1 SGHAT, CDR2 FQDESV (reference sequence). The CDR3 is 16 residues long. After removal of 5 bases from V and 3 bases from J, the junction contained 6 bases not matched to a gene.

This chain uses TRBV3-1 with TRBJ2-1; D is perhaps TRBD1 or TRBD2 (5 bases each). Trimming removed 4 bases at V and 2 bases at J, with 15 bases between. This CDR3 has 16 residues. Germline CDR1 is LGHDT and CDR2 is YNNKEL (reference sequence). CDR3 in amino acids: CASSRAGTYPYNEQFF. DNA of the CDR3: TGTGCCAGCAGCCGGGCAGGGACGTACCCCTACAATGAGCAGTTCTTC.

This clonotype appeared a few times. The gene calls are TRBV18 and TRBJ1-2, with 9 nucleotides matching TRBD1. The CDR3 loop spans 15 amino acids. V lost 6 bases, J lost 2 bases, and 7 bases stayed unmatched. CDR1 is KGHSH, CDR2 LQKENI, per germline. CDR3 protein: CASSPTGGPNYGYTF. In DNA form, the CDR3 reads TGTGCCAGCTCGCCTACAGGGGGCCCGAACTATGGCTACACCTTC. Full variable domain (outside the CDR3, taken from reference TRBV18 and TRBJ1-2): NAGVMQNPRHLVRRRGQEARLRCSPMKGHSHVYWYRQLPEEGLKFMVYLQKENIIDESGMPKERFSAEFPKEGPSILRIQQVVRGDSAAYFCASSPTGGPNYGYTFGSGTRLTVV.